One and the same sample provided the 17 T cell receptor beta chains below, sequenced in a study of blood T cell repertoires in COVID-19 (TCRdb year 2020). Libraries were prepared through the immunoSEQ multiplex PCR assay. TCRdb's version of the immuneACCESS table is confined to in-frame rearrangements and falls short of the full clone set. An unresolved V gene accounts for under half of the shortfall where checked; the remainder is of unknown origin. The sample records around 220,000 clones, roughly 90% of which are singletons. Together, the top ten hold approximately 2.2% of the sample. Sequencing was carried out using peripheral blood. The receptors were sampled from a middle-aged woman who had recovered from COVID-19.

This chain joins TRBV19 and TRBJ1-4; the D is unclear. V was pared by 7 bases and J by 6 bases, with 18 bases between. This CDR3 region has 15 residues. CDR1 and CDR2 (germline): LNHDA, SQIVND (reference sequence). CDR3 amino acids: CASTLAGNPDEKLFF. The CDR3 DNA follows: TGTGCCAGTACCCTCGCGGGAAATCCGGATGAAAAACTGTTTTTT.

This clone appeared once. The CDR3 DNA reads TGTGCCATCGGGGACAGGGAGAGTCAGCCCCAGCATTTT. It is translated as CAIGDRESQPQHF. J is TRBJ1-5 and V is TRBV10-3; 9 bases are a match to TRBD1. The CDR3 has 13 amino acids. After removal of 8 bases from V and 6 bases from J, the junction contained 5 bases not matched to a gene. Germline-derived CDR1 and CDR2 are ENHRY and SYGVKD.

Only one count was recorded for this clone. This chain uses TRBV20-1 with TRBJ1-1; TRBD1 is a possible D gene (6 bases). This CDR3 spans 11 amino acids. Per the germline V gene, CDR1 is DFQATT and CDR2 is SNEGSKA (reference sequence). V gave up 7 bases and J gave up 6 bases, with 12 bases separating them. The CDR3 reads CSGHTGPEAFF. CDR3 nucleotides: TGCAGTGGACATACAGGGCCTGAAGCTTTCTTT.

V is TRBV29-1 and J is TRBJ2-3, with unresolved D. This CDR3 has 12 residues. V shed 3 bases and J shed 2 bases, with 6 bases lying between them. Germline lookup yields CDR1 SQVTM and CDR2 ANQGSEA. CDR3 in amino acids: CSVELPTDTQYF. As DNA, the CDR3 is TGCAGCGTTGAGCTACCCACAGATACGCAGTATTTT.

The chain couples TRBV6-2 or TRBV6-3 to TRBJ1-2; 7 bases agree with TRBD1. Germline CDR1 is MNHEY and CDR2 is SVGEGT. The CDR3 loop spans 14 amino acids. V lost 2 bases and J lost 6; bases outside the gene matches: 6. The CDR3 DNA sequence: TGTGCCAGCAGTTACCTTGACAGGGCAAATGGCTACACCTTC. Its protein product is CASSYLDRANGYTF.

The chain couples TRBV9 to TRBJ2-3, with 8 bases lining up with TRBD2. The CDR3 loop spans 16 amino acids. With 0 bases clipped from V and 2 bases from J, the junction kept 5 bases outside the gene matches. Germline values: CDR1 SGDLS, CDR2 YYNGEE. CDR3 DNA: TGTGCCAGCAGCGTAGCGGGGGGGCTCTTCACAGATACGCAGTATTTT. Residues: CASSVAGGLFTDTQYF.

The chain has TRBV11-2 and TRBJ2-3; D remains ambiguous. The V gene lost 0 bases and the J gene lost 12 bases, with 16 bases spanning the gap. The CDR3 loop spans 14 amino acids. The germline CDR1 and CDR2 sequences are SGHAT and FQNNGV. The CDR3 protein is CASSLDLSREAQYF. The CDR3 nucleotides are TGTGCCAGCAGCTTAGATCTCAGTCGAGAGGCCCAGTATTTT.

This chain uses TRBV30 with TRBJ1-2; D not resolved. CDR3 length: 16 amino acids. Germline CDR1 is GTSNPN and CDR2 is SVGIG (reference sequence). Trimming took 1 base from V and 8 from J, leaving 23 bases between them. CDR3 DNA sequence: TGTGCCTGGAGTGCCAAGGCCTGGGCGACTTCGGGGGGCTACACCTTC. This translates into CAWSAKAWATSGGYTF.

The chain carries TRBV2 and TRBJ1-5; 8 bases are a match to TRBD1. Per the germline V gene, CDR1 is SNHLY and CDR2 is FYNNEI. V lost 4 bases, J lost 1 base, and 0 bases stayed unmatched. The length of the CDR3 is 14 residues. The CDR3 nucleotides read TGTGCCAGCAGTGGACAGGGGAGCAATCAGCCCCAGCATTTT. It yields the protein CASSGQGSNQPQHF. Variable domain in full (rest from reference TRBV2 and TRBJ1-5): EPEVTQTPSHQVTQMGQEVILRCVPISNHLYFYWYRQILGQKVEFLVSFYNNEISEKSEIFDDQFSVERPDGSNFTLKIRSTKLEDSAMYFCASSGQGSNQPQHFGDGTRLSIL.

The genes are TRBV20-1 and TRBJ2-7; 10 nucleotides match TRBD2. With 3 bases clipped from V and 1 base from J, the junction kept 3 bases outside the gene matches. Germline assignment: CDR1 DFQATT and CDR2 SNEGSKA (reference sequence). This CDR3 is 14 amino acids long. The CDR3 DNA follows: TGCAGTGCTAGTCCGGGACTAGCGTCCTACGAGCAGTACTTC. Translating gives CSASPGLASYEQYF.

The J gene is TRBJ1-4, the V gene TRBV5-4; 7 nucleotides align to TRBD1. This CDR3 contains 15 residues. Germline values: CDR1 SGHNT, CDR2 YYREEE (reference sequence). The V and J ends lost 3 bases and 5 bases, in that order; junction bases with no gene match: 7. The CDR3: CASSWRTGQNEKLFF. The CDR3 nucleotides are TGTGCCAGCAGCTGGAGGACAGGTCAAAATGAAAAACTGTTTTTT.

The chain combines TRBV28 with TRBJ2-7; 7 bases are a match to TRBD1. CDR3 length equals 13 residues. Losses at the gene ends were 10 bases for V and 6 bases for J; bases not matched to a gene: 12. Germline-derived CDR1 and CDR2 are MDHEN and SYDVKM. Written as DNA, the CDR3 is TGTGCCACCAAGCAGGGGGTTCGTGGCGAGCAGTACTTC. Its translation: CATKQGVRGEQYF.

The chain couples TRBV29-1 to TRBJ2-1; 16 bases match TRBD2. With V trimmed by 4 bases and J by 5 bases, 5 bases remained unmatched. From germline, CDR1 is SQVTM and CDR2 ANQGSEA. There are 16 residues in the CDR3. The CDR3 is CSVAGTSGRADNEQFF. CDR3 in DNA: TGCAGCGTTGCCGGGACTAGCGGGAGGGCGGACAATGAGCAGTTCTTC.

This chain connects TRBV9 to TRBJ1-3, with 7 positions matching TRBD1. Per the germline V gene, CDR1 is SGDLS and CDR2 is YYNGEE. V lost 0 bases and J lost 8; bases outside the gene matches: 11. The CDR3 covers 16 residues. DNA for the CDR3: TGTGCCAGCAGCGTAGGCCAGGGGGGAAATGGGTACACCATATATTTT. It specifies CASSVGQGGNGYTIYF.

The V and J genes are TRBV29-1 and TRBJ1-1; tentatively, D is TRBD1 (5 bases). The V gene lost 3 bases and the J gene lost 4 bases, with 21 bases spanning the gap. The CDR3 totals 16 residues. The germline gives CDR1 SQVTM, CDR2 ANQGSEA. The CDR3 protein is CSVDLGARSFATEAFF. CDR3 bases: TGCAGCGTTGATCTAGGGGCCCGCTCGTTCGCCACTGAAGCTTTCTTT.

The V and J genes are TRBV19 and TRBJ2-1; tentatively, D is TRBD1 (5 bases). The V and J ends lost 3 bases and 5 bases respectively, with 20 bases between them. CDR1 and CDR2 (germline): LNHDA, SQIVND (reference sequence). The CDR3 extends over 17 amino acids. CDR3 bases: TGTGCCAGTAGTATCTCCCAGGGTAGGTTGGGAAACAATGAGCAGTTCTTC. Encoded protein: CASSISQGRLGNNEQFF.

The chain combines TRBV7-2 with TRBJ1-3; D is unclear. Germline lookup yields CDR1 SGHTA and CDR2 FQGNSA. The V end was cut by 1 base, the J end by 4 bases, with 14 bases between. This CDR3 has 16 residues. CDR3 in DNA: TGTGCCAGCAGCTTAGTAATGGCGGGATCCGGAAACACCATATATTTT. It yields the protein CASSLVMAGSGNTIYF.